This record looks at one TCR beta chain sequence and its context. In the original workflow: The assay estimated nucleated cells by amplifying reference gene primers. The data were produced by immunoSEQ multiplex PCR, yet TCRdb's version contains in-frame clones alone and is incomplete. That table is the source of V, J and clone size, and D and trimming were worked out from the DNA. The profile shows over 250,000 clones, 88% of them singletons. Seattle enrolled patients during active infection and tracked them longitudinally. This sample is drawn from a study of blood T cell repertoires in COVID-19. Study as a whole: Both acute and convalescent COVID-19 samples were obtained from the United States, Italy and Spain. Nucleic acid was either cDNA or gDNA, and it came from T cells, B-cell-depleted T cells, or PBMCs.

CDR1 is SQVTM and CDR2 is ANQGSEA in the germline V gene. V was clipped by 7 bases and J by 2 bases, with 13 bases between them. The CDR3 totals 13 residues. The chain links TRBV29-1 to TRBJ2-3, with D perhaps TRBD1 (5 bases). The source material was peripheral blood. This clonotype was sampled from a woman aged 65 to 85 with COVID-19, enrolled during active disease. The CDR3 region has the DNA TGCAGCGCACGGACATATTACACAGATACGCAGTATTTT. Encoded protein: CSARTYYTDTQYF.